The rows below give T cell receptor beta chains drawn from one sample of a study of naive and memory T cell subsets. MiXCR, applied by TCRdb to the UMI-ligation and nested PCR reads, yields one record per CDR3 protein. The sample yields around 130,000 distinct CDR3 sequences, just over 35% seen once. The sequenced sample was central memory CD4+ T cells from blood. The receptors were sampled from a human donor in good health. Both conserved end residues are trimmed from each CDR3. The size entry is marked missing in some rows and otherwise reads once, few, many or a size class.

V: TRBV20-1
J: TRBJ2-4
size: few
CDR3: SAERRGAKNIQY

V: TRBV29-1
J: TRBJ2-7
size: NA
CDR3: SVESYNYEQY

V: TRBV6-6
J: TRBJ1-1
size: NA
CDR3: ASSRGGNTEAF

V: TRBV4-3
J: TRBJ2-1
size: NA
CDR3: ASSQKGGVPSYNEQF

V: TRBV29-1
J: TRBJ1-1
size: NA
CDR3: SVEEVGMSAF

V: TRBV18
J: TRBJ1-2
size: once
CDR3: ASSPDSQPLNYGYT

V: TRBV5-4
J: TRBJ2-5
size: NA
CDR3: ASSLAQGRAQKTQY

V: TRBV4-1
J: TRBJ1-1
size: few
CDR3: ASSQRQGDTEAF

V: TRBV7-2
J: TRBJ2-5
size: NA
CDR3: ASSLKNGRGETQY

V: TRBV7-2
J: TRBJ1-5
size: NA
CDR3: ASSLGGQNKNQPQH

V: TRBV10-3
J: TRBJ2-1
size: NA
CDR3: AISWRGNEQF

V: TRBV7-9
J: TRBJ1-1
size: few
CDR3: ASSQQGAGTEAF

V: TRBV20-1
J: TRBJ1-1
size: NA
CDR3: SASLKNTEAF

V: TRBV3-1
J: TRBJ2-1
size: once
CDR3: ASSSRGKGRVHNEQF

V: TRBV12-5
J: TRBJ1-5
size: NA
CDR3: ASGDRNQPQH

V: TRBV20-1
J: TRBJ2-3
size: many
CDR3: SASPSGRPDTQY

V: TRBV12-3/TRBV12-4
J: TRBJ1-1
size: NA
CDR3: ASKNVRGRTEAF

V: TRBV29-1
J: TRBJ1-2
size: NA
CDR3: SVRVGYGYT

V: TRBV5-1
J: TRBJ2-3
size: NA
CDR3: ASSSGQFATDTQY

V: TRBV27
J: TRBJ2-7
size: NA
CDR3: ASSSLGLRYEQY

V: TRBV7-2
J: TRBJ2-1
size: NA
CDR3: ASSSPSFGNEQF

V: TRBV29-1
J: TRBJ2-7
size: many
CDR3: SVLTGVREQY

V: TRBV28
J: TRBJ1-2
size: NA
CDR3: AVRKTNYGYT

V: TRBV9
J: TRBJ2-1
size: few
CDR3: ASSVVASGSINEQF

V: TRBV12-5
J: TRBJ2-7
size: NA
CDR3: ASGTGNAGHEQY

V: TRBV12-3/TRBV12-4
J: TRBJ1-5
size: NA
CDR3: ASRTGLNQPQH

V: TRBV20-1
J: TRBJ2-5
size: NA
CDR3: SASRGPDRAFGETQY

V: TRBV5-1
J: TRBJ2-5
size: many
CDR3: ASSPRTSGSGEETQY